Sequencing of this TCR beta chain was carried out in a study of CD8 T cells in Susac syndrome. It was negative isolation that provided the CD8+ and CD4+ T cells, whereas TEMRA cells were enriched by FACS. Reverse transcription of about 0.5 to 1 ug RNA used random hexamers. The TCR beta CDR3 was amplified by immunoSEQ multiplex PCR across 54 Vbeta, 13 Jbeta. One entry per CDR3 protein results from TCRdb running MiXCR on the immunoSEQ multiplex PCR reads. The sample holds 130,000 or so distinct CDR3 sequences, approximately 95% seen once. CDR3 length equals 14 residues. Trimming stripped 3 bases from V and 4 bases from J, with 12 bases between. CDR1 and CDR2 (germline): MNHNY, SVGAGI (reference sequence).

This sequence originates from a human donor with multiple sclerosis. The chain combines TRBV6-6 with TRBJ1-2, with D possibly matching TRBD1 (5 bases). Sequenced: CD4+ T cells from PBMCs. CDR3 sequence (DNA): TGTGCCAGCAGTTATGGGGCAGAGGCCTATGGCTACACCTTC. Protein product: CASSYGAEAYGYTF.